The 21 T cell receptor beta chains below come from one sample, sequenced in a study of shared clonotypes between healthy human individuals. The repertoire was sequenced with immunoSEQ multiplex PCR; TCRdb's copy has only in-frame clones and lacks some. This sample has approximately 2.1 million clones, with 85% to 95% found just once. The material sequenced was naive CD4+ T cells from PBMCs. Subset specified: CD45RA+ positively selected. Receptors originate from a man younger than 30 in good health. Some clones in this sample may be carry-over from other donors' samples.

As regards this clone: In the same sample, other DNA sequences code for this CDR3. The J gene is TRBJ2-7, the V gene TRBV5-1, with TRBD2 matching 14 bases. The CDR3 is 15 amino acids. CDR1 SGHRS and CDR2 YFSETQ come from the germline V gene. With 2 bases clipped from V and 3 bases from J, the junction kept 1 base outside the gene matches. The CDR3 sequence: CASSFGTSGSYEQYF. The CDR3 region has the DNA TGCGCCAGCAGCTTCGGGACTAGCGGGAGCTACGAGCAGTACTTC.

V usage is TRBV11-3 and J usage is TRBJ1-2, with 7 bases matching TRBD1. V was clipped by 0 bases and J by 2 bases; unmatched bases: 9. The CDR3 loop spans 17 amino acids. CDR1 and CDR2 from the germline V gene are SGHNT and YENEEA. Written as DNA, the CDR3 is TGTGCCAGCAGCTTAGATTCCGTGGAGGGGGCCAACTATGGCTACACCTTC. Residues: CASSLDSVEGANYGYTF.

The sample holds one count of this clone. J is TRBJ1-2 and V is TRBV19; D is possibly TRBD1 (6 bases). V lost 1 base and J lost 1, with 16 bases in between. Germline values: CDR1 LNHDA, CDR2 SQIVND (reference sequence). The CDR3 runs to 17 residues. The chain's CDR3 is CASSIAKTGRNNYGYTF. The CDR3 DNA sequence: TGTGCCAGTAGTATAGCAAAGACAGGCCGAAATAACTATGGCTACACCTTC. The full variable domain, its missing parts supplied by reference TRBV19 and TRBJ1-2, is DGGITQSPKYLFRKEGQNVTLSCEQNLNHDAMYWYRQDPGQGLRLIYYSQIVNDFQKGDIAEGYSVSREKKESFPLTVTSAQKNPTAFYLCASSIAKTGRNNYGYTFGSGTRLTVV.

The CDR3 sequence: CASSVDPTSGVTYEQYF. CDR3 sequence (DNA): TGTGCCAGCAGCGTAGATCCGACTAGCGGGGTAACCTACGAGCAGTACTTC. The chain has TRBV9 and TRBJ2-7; TRBD2 agrees at 11 bases. The CDR3 has 17 residues. In germline, CDR1 is SGDLS, CDR2 YYNGEE. The trim removed 0 bases at V and 2 bases at J, leaving 7 bases unmatched. Using reference TRBV9 and TRBJ2-7 for the parts outside the CDR3, the full variable domain is DSGVTQTPKHLITATGQRVTLRCSPRSGDLSVYWYQQSLDQGLQFLIQYYNGEERAKGNILERFSAQQFPDLHSELNLSSLELGDSALYFCASSVDPTSGVTYEQYFGPGTRLTVT.

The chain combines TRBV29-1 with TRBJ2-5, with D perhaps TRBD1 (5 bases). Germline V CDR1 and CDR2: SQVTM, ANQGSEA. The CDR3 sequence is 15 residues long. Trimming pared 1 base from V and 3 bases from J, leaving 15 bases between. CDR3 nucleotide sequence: TGCAGCGTTGAAGGAGTTGTACAGGCTAAAGAGACCCAGTACTTC. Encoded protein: CSVEGVVQAKETQYF.

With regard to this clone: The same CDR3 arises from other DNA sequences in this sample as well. The CDR3 reads CASSLGGGNQPQHF. The CDR3 DNA is TGCGCCAGCAGCTTGGGAGGGGGCAATCAGCCCCAGCATTTT. The chain carries TRBV5-1 and TRBJ1-5, with a weak D call TRBD1 (5 bases). The V gene's germline CDR1 is SGHRS and CDR2 YFSETQ. The CDR3 is 14 amino acids. V was clipped by 0 bases and J by 2 bases, with 6 bases between them.

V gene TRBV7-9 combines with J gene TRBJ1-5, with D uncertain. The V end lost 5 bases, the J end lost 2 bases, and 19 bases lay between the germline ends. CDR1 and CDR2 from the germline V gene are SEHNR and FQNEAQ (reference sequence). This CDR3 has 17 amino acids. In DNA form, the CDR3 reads TGTGCCAGCAGCCGATGGACCGACTACGCGGGCAATCAGCCCCAGCATTTT. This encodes CASSRWTDYAGNQPQHF.

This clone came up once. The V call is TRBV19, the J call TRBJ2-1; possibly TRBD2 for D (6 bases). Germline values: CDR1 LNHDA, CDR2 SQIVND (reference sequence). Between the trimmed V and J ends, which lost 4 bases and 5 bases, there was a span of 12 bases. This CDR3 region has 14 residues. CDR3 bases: TGTGCCAGTAGTAGGCCTAGCGTAAACAATGAGCAGTTCTTC. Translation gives CASSRPSVNNEQFF.

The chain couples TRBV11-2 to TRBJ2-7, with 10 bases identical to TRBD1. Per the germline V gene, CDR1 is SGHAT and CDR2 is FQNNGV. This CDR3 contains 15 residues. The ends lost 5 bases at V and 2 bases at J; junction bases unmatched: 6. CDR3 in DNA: TGTGCCAGCAGCCCGAGCGGACAGGGGGCCTACGAGCAGTACTTC. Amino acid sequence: CASSPSGQGAYEQYF. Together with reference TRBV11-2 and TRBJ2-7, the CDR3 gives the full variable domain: EAGVAQSPRYKIIEKRQSVAFWCNPISGHATLYWYQQILGQGPKLLIQFQNNGVVDDSQLPKDRFSAERLKGVDSTLKIQPAKLEDSAVYLCASSPSGQGAYEQYFGPGTRLTVT.

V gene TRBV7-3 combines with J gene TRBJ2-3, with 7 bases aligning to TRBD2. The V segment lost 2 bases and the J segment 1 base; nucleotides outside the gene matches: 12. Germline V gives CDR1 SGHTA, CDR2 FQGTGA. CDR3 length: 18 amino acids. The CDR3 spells CASSLGASGKTRTDTQYF. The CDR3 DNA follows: TGTGCCAGCAGCTTAGGGGCTAGCGGAAAAACCCGCACAGATACGCAGTATTTT.

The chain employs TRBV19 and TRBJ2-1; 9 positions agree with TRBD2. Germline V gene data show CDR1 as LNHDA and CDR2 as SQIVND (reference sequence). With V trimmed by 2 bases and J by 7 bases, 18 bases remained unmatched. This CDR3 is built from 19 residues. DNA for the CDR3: TGTGCCAGTAGTATACTCCGAGCCGCGGGGGGGGAGGAGAGGAATGAGCAGTTCTTC. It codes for CASSILRAAGGEERNEQFF.

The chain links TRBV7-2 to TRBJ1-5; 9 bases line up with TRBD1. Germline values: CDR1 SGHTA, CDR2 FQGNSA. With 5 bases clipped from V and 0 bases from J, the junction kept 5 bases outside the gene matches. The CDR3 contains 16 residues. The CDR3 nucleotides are TGTGCCAGCAGCCCCCGGACAGGGGTTAGCAATCAGCCCCAGCATTTT. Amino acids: CASSPRTGVSNQPQHF.

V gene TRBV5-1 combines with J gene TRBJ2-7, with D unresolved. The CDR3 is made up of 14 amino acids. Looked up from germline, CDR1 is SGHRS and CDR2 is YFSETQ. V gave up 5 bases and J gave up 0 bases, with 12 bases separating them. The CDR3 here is CASSPGTFSYEQYF. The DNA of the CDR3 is TGCGCCAGCAGTCCAGGCACCTTCTCCTACGAGCAGTACTTC.

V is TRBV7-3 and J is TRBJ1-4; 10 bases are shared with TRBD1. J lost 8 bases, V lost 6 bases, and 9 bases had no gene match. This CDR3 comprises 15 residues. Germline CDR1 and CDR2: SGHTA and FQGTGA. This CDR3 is CASRLPGQGNEKLFF. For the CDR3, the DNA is TGTGCCAGCAGGTTACCGGGACAGGGGAACGAAAAACTGTTTTTT.

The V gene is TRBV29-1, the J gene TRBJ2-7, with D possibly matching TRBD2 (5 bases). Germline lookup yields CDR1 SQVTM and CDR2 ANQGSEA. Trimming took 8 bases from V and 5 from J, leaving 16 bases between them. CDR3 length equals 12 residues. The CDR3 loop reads CSPQSSGNEQYF. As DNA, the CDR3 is TGCAGCCCCCAGTCCTCGGGGAACGAGCAGTACTTC.

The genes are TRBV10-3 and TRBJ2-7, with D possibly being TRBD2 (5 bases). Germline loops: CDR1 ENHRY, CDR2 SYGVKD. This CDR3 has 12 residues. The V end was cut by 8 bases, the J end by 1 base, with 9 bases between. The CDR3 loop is CAIGPGSYEQYF. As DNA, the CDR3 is TGTGCCATCGGACCGGGGTCCTACGAGCAGTACTTC.

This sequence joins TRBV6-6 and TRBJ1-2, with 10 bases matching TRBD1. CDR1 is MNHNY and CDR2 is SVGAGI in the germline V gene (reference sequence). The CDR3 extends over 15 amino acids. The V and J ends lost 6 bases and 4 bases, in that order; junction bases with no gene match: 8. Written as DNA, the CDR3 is TGTGCCAGCAGCCCCGGGACAGGGGTTGGCTATGGCTACACCTTC. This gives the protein CASSPGTGVGYGYTF.

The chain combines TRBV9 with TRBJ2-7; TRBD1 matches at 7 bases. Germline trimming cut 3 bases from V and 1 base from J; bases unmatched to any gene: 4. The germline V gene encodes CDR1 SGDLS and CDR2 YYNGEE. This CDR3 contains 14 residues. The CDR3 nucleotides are TGTGCCAGCAGCGGAGGGACAGTTTCCTACGAGCAGTACTTC. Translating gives CASSGGTVSYEQYF.

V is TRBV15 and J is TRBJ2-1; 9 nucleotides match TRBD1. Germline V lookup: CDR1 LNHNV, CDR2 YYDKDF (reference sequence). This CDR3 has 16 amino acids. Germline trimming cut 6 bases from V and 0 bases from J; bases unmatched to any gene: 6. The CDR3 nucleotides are TGTGCCACCAGAGAAGACAGGGGGTTCTCCTACAATGAGCAGTTCTTC. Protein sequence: CATREDRGFSYNEQFF.

The chain's CDR3 is CASSLGGRGPDTQYF. The DNA of the CDR3 is TGTGCCAGCAGCTTAGGGGGCAGGGGCCCAGATACGCAGTATTTT. This chain uses TRBV7-3 with TRBJ2-3, with TRBD1 as a possible D gene (6 bases). The V end lost 2 bases, the J end lost 4 bases, and 13 bases lay between the germline ends. The CDR3 consists of 15 residues. Germline V gives CDR1 SGHTA, CDR2 FQGTGA.

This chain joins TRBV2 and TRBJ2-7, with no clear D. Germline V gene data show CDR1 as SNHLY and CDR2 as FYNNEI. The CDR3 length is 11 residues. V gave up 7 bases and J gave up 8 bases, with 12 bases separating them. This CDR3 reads CASTHTDQQYF. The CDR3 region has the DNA TGTGCCAGCACCCATACGGACCAGCAGTACTTC.